This T cell receptor beta chain was sequenced in a study of tumor-infiltrating lymphocytes in primary liver carcinoma. In addition to blood RNA drawn from unsorted whole blood, germline DNA was extracted. Synthesis of TCR beta cDNA was carried out from 500 ng total RNA with a constant-region primer. What produced the TCR beta libraries was three nested multiplex PCR rounds using slightly modified ARM-PCR. Primers for the first two PCR rounds were TRBV1-TRBV30 forward primers and a C-beta reverse primer (roughly 9 cycles per round). In TCRdb, the multiplex PCR reads were re-called with MiXCR into one record per CDR3 protein. The sample consists of about 200,000 distinct CDR3 sequences, roughly two thirds of them appearing once. CDR3 length: 15 residues. Germline CDR1 SQVTM, CDR2 ANQGSEA. In this sample, this clonotype turned up once.

This TCR was recovered from a woman aged 55-70 years with primary liver carcinoma and hepatitis B virus infection. Source material: peripheral blood. The chain couples TRBV29-1 to TRBJ2-5; perhaps TRBD1 as D (6 bases). DNA of the CDR3: TGCAACGCAGTGACGGGACACCTCTTTTGCGAGACCCAGTACTTC. Translating it yields CNAVTGHLFCETQYF.